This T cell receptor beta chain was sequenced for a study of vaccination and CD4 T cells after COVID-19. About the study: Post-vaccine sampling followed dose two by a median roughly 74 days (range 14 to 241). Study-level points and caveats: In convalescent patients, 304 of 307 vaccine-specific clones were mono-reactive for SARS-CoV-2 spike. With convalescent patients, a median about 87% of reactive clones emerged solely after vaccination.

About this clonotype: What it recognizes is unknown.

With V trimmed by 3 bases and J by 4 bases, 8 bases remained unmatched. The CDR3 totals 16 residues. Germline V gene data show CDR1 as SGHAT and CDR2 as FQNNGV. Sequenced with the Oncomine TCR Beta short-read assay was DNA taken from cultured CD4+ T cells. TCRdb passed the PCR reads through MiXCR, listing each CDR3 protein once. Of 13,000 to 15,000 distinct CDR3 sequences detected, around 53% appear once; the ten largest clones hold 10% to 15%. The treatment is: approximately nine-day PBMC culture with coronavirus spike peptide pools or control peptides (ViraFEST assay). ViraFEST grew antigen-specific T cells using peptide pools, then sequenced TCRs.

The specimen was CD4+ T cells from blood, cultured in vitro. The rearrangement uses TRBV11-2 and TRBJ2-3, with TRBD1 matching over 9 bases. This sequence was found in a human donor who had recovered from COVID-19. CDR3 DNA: TGTGCCAGCAGCTTCGTGACAGGGGGGGCAGCAGATACGCAGTATTTT. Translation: CASSFVTGGAADTQYF.